This T cell receptor beta chain was sequenced in a study of blood T cell repertoires in COVID-19. Across the study: Sites in the United States, Italy and Spain provided acute and convalescent COVID-19 samples.

The germline CDR1 and CDR2 sequences are MDHEN and SYDVKM. The germline V and J ends were trimmed by 4 bases and 0 bases, with 10 bases remaining between them. The CDR3 runs to 15 residues. Here immunoSEQ multiplex PCR was the method, and the copy in TCRdb shows in-frame clones only, minus some. The repertoire has some 200,000 clones, roughly 80% of them found once; the top ten carry over 2.5%. The rearrangement uses TRBV28 and TRBJ2-1, with D possibly matching TRBD2 (6 bases). Sequenced sample: peripheral blood. This clonotype was sampled from a young woman who had recovered from COVID-19. CDR3 DNA sequence: TGTGCCAGCAGTTCCGCGACTAGCTCCTACAATGAGCAGTTCTTC. Translation: CASSSATSSYNEQFF.